This is a list of T cell receptor beta chains from one sample in a study of cytomegalovirus exposure and HLA in healthy donors. TCRdb's table, derived via immunoSEQ multiplex PCR, lists solely in-frame clones and lacks some. The sample contains some 70,000 clones, 55% to 80% of which appear only once. Material: PBMCs. These receptor sequences come from a woman in her fifties or sixties in good health and CMV-seronegative. Both conserved end residues are part of each CDR3. Fields, in order: CDR3 protein, CDR3 DNA, V gene, J gene, D gene, CDR3 length, clone size. D genes are given only for firm matches. The listing skips clone size in some rows; elsewhere it reads once, few, many or a size class.

CDR3aa: CASSLGQLYNYGYTF
CDR3nt: TGCGCCAGCAGCTTGGGACAGCTCTATAACTATGGCTACACCTTC
v_gene: TRBV5-1
j_gene: TRBJ1-2
d_gene: -
len: 15
abundance: -

CDR3aa: CSVRGTGGHQETQYF
CDR3nt: TGCAGCGTTCGCGGGACAGGGGGCCACCAAGAGACCCAGTACTTC
v_gene: TRBV29-1
j_gene: TRBJ2-5
d_gene: TRBD1
len: 15
abundance: few

CDR3aa: CASGGLGGSKEQYF
CDR3nt: TGCGCCAGCGGAGGACTAGGGGGTTCTAAGGAGCAGTACTTC
v_gene: TRBV5-1
j_gene: TRBJ2-5
d_gene: -
len: 14
abundance: -

CDR3aa: CASDRGLPPYEQYF
CDR3nt: TGTGCCAGCGACAGGGGGCTTCCCCCCTACGAGCAGTACTTC
v_gene: TRBV7-2
j_gene: TRBJ2-7
d_gene: TRBD1
len: 14
abundance: -

CDR3aa: CASNPGAYEQYF
CDR3nt: TGTGCCAGCAACCCCGGGGCCTACGAGCAGTACTTC
v_gene: TRBV2
j_gene: TRBJ2-7
d_gene: -
len: 12
abundance: few

CDR3aa: CSAARREGSTDTQYF
CDR3nt: TGCAGCGCCGCAAGGCGGGAGGGAAGCACAGATACGCAGTATTTT
v_gene: TRBV29-1
j_gene: TRBJ2-3
d_gene: TRBD2
len: 15
abundance: -

CDR3aa: CASSQTGDYEQYF
CDR3nt: TGTGCCAGCAGCCAGACAGGGGATTACGAGCAGTACTTC
v_gene: TRBV28
j_gene: TRBJ2-7
d_gene: TRBD1
len: 13
abundance: -

CDR3aa: CASYAPGGGGFF
CDR3nt: TGTGCCAGCTACGCCCCCGGGGGGGGCGGTTTCTTC
v_gene: TRBV6-5
j_gene: TRBJ2-1
d_gene: TRBD2
len: 12
abundance: -

CDR3aa: CASSPMIASYNEQFF
CDR3nt: TGTGCCAGCAGCCCGATGATAGCTTCCTACAATGAGCAGTTCTTC
v_gene: TRBV27
j_gene: TRBJ2-1
d_gene: -
len: 15
abundance: -

CDR3aa: CASSSLTSGRFSEQFF
CDR3nt: TGTGCCAGTAGTTCCTTGACTAGCGGGAGATTTAGTGAGCAGTTCTTC
v_gene: TRBV19
j_gene: TRBJ2-1
d_gene: TRBD2
len: 16
abundance: -

CDR3aa: CASSFSLAGGEQYF
CDR3nt: TGCGCCAGCAGCTTTAGTCTAGCGGGAGGCGAGCAGTACTTC
v_gene: TRBV5-1
j_gene: TRBJ2-7
d_gene: TRBD2
len: 14
abundance: few

CDR3aa: CASSESTYNEQFF
CDR3nt: TGTGCCAGCAGTGAATCCACTTACAATGAGCAGTTCTTC
v_gene: TRBV9
j_gene: TRBJ2-1
d_gene: -
len: 13
abundance: -

CDR3aa: CASSTPVTGRRSEAFF
CDR3nt: TGTGCCAGCAGCACTCCCGTCACTGGCAGGCGCTCTGAAGCTTTCTTT
v_gene: TRBV9
j_gene: TRBJ1-1
d_gene: -
len: 16
abundance: few

CDR3aa: CASSPPRAGGANYGYTF
CDR3nt: TGTGCCAGCAGCCCACCCAGGGCGGGGGGCGCTAACTATGGCTACACCTTC
v_gene: TRBV28
j_gene: TRBJ1-2
d_gene: -
len: 17
abundance: -

CDR3aa: CASSFQSDTQYF
CDR3nt: TGTGCCAGCAGCTTCCAGTCAGATACGCAGTATTTT
v_gene: TRBV5-4
j_gene: TRBJ2-3
d_gene: -
len: 12
abundance: -

CDR3aa: CASSLLLASLVYEQFF
CDR3nt: TGTGCCAGCAGTCTCTTACTAGCGTCCTTAGTCTATGAGCAGTTCTTC
v_gene: TRBV28
j_gene: TRBJ2-1
d_gene: TRBD2
len: 16
abundance: -

CDR3aa: CASSLRSTGGAYNEQFF
CDR3nt: TGTGCCAGCTCACTACGATCAACAGGGGGCGCTTACAATGAGCAGTTCTTC
v_gene: TRBV18
j_gene: TRBJ2-1
d_gene: TRBD1
len: 17
abundance: -

CDR3aa: CASGDRGTVISYEQYF
CDR3nt: TGTGCCAGCGGGGACAGGGGCACGGTGATCTCCTACGAGCAGTACTTC
v_gene: TRBV21-1
j_gene: TRBJ2-7
d_gene: -
len: 16
abundance: few

CDR3aa: CASSDPFTDTQYF
CDR3nt: TGTGCCAGCAGTGATCCGTTCACAGATACGCAGTATTTT
v_gene: TRBV25-1
j_gene: TRBJ2-3
d_gene: -
len: 13
abundance: -

CDR3aa: CASSSQGLAGSLGDEQFF
CDR3nt: TGCGCCAGCAGCTCCCAGGGACTAGCGGGCTCCCTGGGGGATGAGCAGTTCTTC
v_gene: TRBV5-1
j_gene: TRBJ2-1
d_gene: TRBD2
len: 18
abundance: once

CDR3aa: CASSVAGSDSYEQYF
CDR3nt: TGTGCCAGCAGCGTAGCAGGGTCCGACTCCTACGAGCAGTACTTC
v_gene: TRBV9
j_gene: TRBJ2-7
d_gene: -
len: 15
abundance: -

CDR3aa: CASSRGLYSNQPQHF
CDR3nt: TGTGCCAGCAGCCGGGGACTTTATAGCAATCAGCCCCAGCATTTT
v_gene: TRBV4-2
j_gene: TRBJ1-5
d_gene: -
len: 15
abundance: -

CDR3aa: CAISDIVRSQKIYGYTF
CDR3nt: TGTGCCATCAGTGATATCGTTCGCAGTCAAAAGATTTATGGCTACACCTTC
v_gene: TRBV10-3
j_gene: TRBJ1-2
d_gene: -
len: 17
abundance: -

CDR3aa: CASSDDTSGRPWQVF
CDR3nt: TGTGCCAGCAGTGATGATACTAGCGGGAGGCCTTGGCAGGTCTTC
v_gene: TRBV2
j_gene: TRBJ2-1
d_gene: TRBD2
len: 15
abundance: many

CDR3aa: CASSQAAGTGIYEQYF
CDR3nt: TGTGCCAGCTCACAGGCCGCCGGGACAGGGATCTACGAGCAGTACTTC
v_gene: TRBV18
j_gene: TRBJ2-7
d_gene: TRBD1
len: 16
abundance: few

CDR3aa: CASSPDTASYNEQFF
CDR3nt: TGTGCCAGCAGCCCGGACACCGCGTCCTACAATGAGCAGTTCTTC
v_gene: TRBV7-9
j_gene: TRBJ2-1
d_gene: -
len: 15
abundance: -

CDR3aa: CASGTGGYGYTF
CDR3nt: TGTGCCAGTGGGACAGGGGGCTATGGCTACACCTTC
v_gene: TRBV28
j_gene: TRBJ1-2
d_gene: TRBD1
len: 12
abundance: -

CDR3aa: CASSLSTGWGNEQFF
CDR3nt: TGTGCCAGCAGTTTATCGACAGGGTGGGGGAATGAGCAGTTCTTC
v_gene: TRBV28
j_gene: TRBJ2-1
d_gene: TRBD1
len: 15
abundance: -

CDR3aa: CASSPGGAYGYTF
CDR3nt: TGTGCCAGCTCCCCAGGGGGGGCCTATGGCTACACCTTC
v_gene: TRBV18
j_gene: TRBJ1-2
d_gene: TRBD1
len: 13
abundance: -

CDR3aa: CASSLLGGIAEAFF
CDR3nt: TGTGCCAGCAGTTTATTGGGGGGAATTGCTGAAGCTTTCTTT
v_gene: TRBV28
j_gene: TRBJ1-1
d_gene: -
len: 14
abundance: -

CDR3aa: CASSRGDYYEKLFF
CDR3nt: TGTGCCAGCAGCAGGGGGGATTACTATGAAAAACTGTTTTTT
v_gene: TRBV27
j_gene: TRBJ1-4
d_gene: TRBD1
len: 14
abundance: -

CDR3aa: CAISSAGTGAREGTDTQYF
CDR3nt: TGTGCCATCAGTTCAGCCGGGACAGGGGCCAGGGAGGGCACAGATACGCAGTATTTT
v_gene: TRBV10-3
j_gene: TRBJ2-3
d_gene: TRBD1
len: 19
abundance: -

CDR3aa: CASSLTTLETQYF
CDR3nt: TGTGCCAGCAGCCTCACCACTCTGGAGACCCAGTACTTC
v_gene: TRBV9
j_gene: TRBJ2-5
d_gene: -
len: 13
abundance: -

CDR3aa: CASSSSGRYYEQYF
CDR3nt: TGTGCCAGCAGCTCGTCCGGGAGATATTACGAGCAGTACTTC
v_gene: TRBV5-4
j_gene: TRBJ2-7
d_gene: -
len: 14
abundance: -

CDR3aa: CASRGTGGGRVWLETQYF
CDR3nt: TGTGCCAGCAGGGGTACAGGGGGCGGTAGGGTTTGGTTAGAGACCCAGTACTTC
v_gene: TRBV25-1
j_gene: TRBJ2-5
d_gene: TRBD1
len: 18
abundance: -

CDR3aa: CAWRGGCGQPQHF
CDR3nt: TGTGCCTGGAGGGGCGGTTGCGGGCAGCCCCAGCATTTT
v_gene: TRBV30
j_gene: TRBJ1-5
d_gene: -
len: 13
abundance: -

CDR3aa: CASSPLSTDTQYF
CDR3nt: TGCGCCAGCAGCCCCCTGAGCACAGATACGCAGTATTTT
v_gene: TRBV5-1
j_gene: TRBJ2-3
d_gene: -
len: 13
abundance: -

CDR3aa: CASSQVISYEQYF
CDR3nt: TGTGCCAGCAGCCAAGTCATCTCCTACGAGCAGTACTTC
v_gene: TRBV14
j_gene: TRBJ2-7
d_gene: -
len: 13
abundance: -

CDR3aa: CASSPSLGQGTGELFF
CDR3nt: TGTGCCAGCAGTCCTTCCCTGGGACAGGGGACCGGGGAGCTGTTTTTT
v_gene: TRBV28
j_gene: TRBJ2-2
d_gene: TRBD1
len: 16
abundance: -

CDR3aa: CASSVGQYQETQYF
CDR3nt: TGTGCCAGCAGCGTAGGGCAGTACCAAGAGACCCAGTACTTC
v_gene: TRBV9
j_gene: TRBJ2-5
d_gene: -
len: 14
abundance: -

CDR3aa: CASSLHRGTGELFF
CDR3nt: TGCGCCAGCAGCTTGCACAGGGGGACCGGGGAGCTGTTTTTT
v_gene: TRBV5-1
j_gene: TRBJ2-2
d_gene: TRBD1
len: 14
abundance: once

CDR3aa: CASSLGLTVNEQFF
CDR3nt: TGTGCCAGCAGCTTGGGACTGACAGTCAATGAGCAGTTCTTC
v_gene: TRBV5-6
j_gene: TRBJ2-1
d_gene: -
len: 14
abundance: -

CDR3aa: CASSEKGRNEQFF
CDR3nt: TGCGCCAGCAGTGAGAAGGGGAGGAATGAGCAGTTCTTC
v_gene: TRBV10-2
j_gene: TRBJ2-1
d_gene: -
len: 13
abundance: -

CDR3aa: CASSGVTGTNEKLFF
CDR3nt: TGTGCCAGCAGTGGGGTTACGGGGACTAATGAAAAACTGTTTTTT
v_gene: TRBV2
j_gene: TRBJ1-4
d_gene: -
len: 15
abundance: few

CDR3aa: CSVGGEISVDGYTF
CDR3nt: TGCAGCGTCGGGGGGGAGATTAGCGTGGATGGCTACACCTTC
v_gene: TRBV29-1
j_gene: TRBJ1-2
d_gene: -
len: 14
abundance: -